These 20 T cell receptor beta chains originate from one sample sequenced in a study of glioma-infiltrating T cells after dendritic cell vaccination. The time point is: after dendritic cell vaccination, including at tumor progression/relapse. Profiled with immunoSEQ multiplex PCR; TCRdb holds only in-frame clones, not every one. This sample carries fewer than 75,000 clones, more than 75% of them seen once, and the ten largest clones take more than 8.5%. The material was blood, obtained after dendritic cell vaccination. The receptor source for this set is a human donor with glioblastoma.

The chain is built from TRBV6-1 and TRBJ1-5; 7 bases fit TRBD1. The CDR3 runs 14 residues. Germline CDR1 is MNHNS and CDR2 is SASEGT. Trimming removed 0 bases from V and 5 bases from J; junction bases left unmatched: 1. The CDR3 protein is CASSEAGTDQPQHF. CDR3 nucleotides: TGTGCCAGCAGTGAAGCTGGGACAGATCAGCCCCAGCATTTT.

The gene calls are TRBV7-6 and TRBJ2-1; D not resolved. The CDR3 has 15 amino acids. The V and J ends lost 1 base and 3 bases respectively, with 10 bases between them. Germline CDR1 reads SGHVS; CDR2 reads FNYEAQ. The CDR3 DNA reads TGTGCCAGCAGCTTAGGTCCTACCCTCTACAATGAGCAGTTCTTC. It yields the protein CASSLGPTLYNEQFF.

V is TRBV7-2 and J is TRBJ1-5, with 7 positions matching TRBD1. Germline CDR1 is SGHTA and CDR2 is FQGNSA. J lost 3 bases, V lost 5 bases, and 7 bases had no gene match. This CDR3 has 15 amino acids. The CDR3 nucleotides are TGTGCCAGCAGCCCAGTGGGACAGCTCAATCAGCCCCAGCATTTT. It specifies CASSPVGQLNQPQHF.

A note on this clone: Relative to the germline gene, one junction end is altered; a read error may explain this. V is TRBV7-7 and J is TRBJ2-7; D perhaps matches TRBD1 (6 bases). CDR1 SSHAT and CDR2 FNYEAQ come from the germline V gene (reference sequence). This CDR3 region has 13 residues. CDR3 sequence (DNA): TGTGCTAGCAGCTTAGCGCAAGGGGGCGAGCAGTACTTC. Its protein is CASSLAQGGEQYF.

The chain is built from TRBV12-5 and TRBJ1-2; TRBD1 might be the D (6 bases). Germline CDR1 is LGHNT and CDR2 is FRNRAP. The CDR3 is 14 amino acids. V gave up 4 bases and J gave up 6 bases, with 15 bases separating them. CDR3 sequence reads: CASGWSRGGDGYTF. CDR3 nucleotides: TGTGCTAGTGGTTGGAGCAGGGGAGGGGATGGCTACACCTTC. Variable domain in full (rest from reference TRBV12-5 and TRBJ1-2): DARVTQTPRHKVTEMGQEVTMRCQPILGHNTVFWYRQTMMQGLELLAYFRNRAPLDDSGMPKDRFSAEMPDATLATLKIQPSEPRDSAVYFCASGWSRGGDGYTFGSGTRLTVV.

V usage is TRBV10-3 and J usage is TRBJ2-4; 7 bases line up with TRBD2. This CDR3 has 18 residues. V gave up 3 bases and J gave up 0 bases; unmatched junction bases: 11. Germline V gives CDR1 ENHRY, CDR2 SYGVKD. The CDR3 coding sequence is TGTGCCATCAGTGACCCAAACATGCGGGGGTTAGCCAAAAACATTCAGTACTTC. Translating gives CAISDPNMRGLAKNIQYF.

CDR3 coding DNA: TGTGCCAGCAGCGCATCCAGGGGGCGAGAGACCCAGTACTTC. Encoded protein: CASSASRGRETQYF. V gene TRBV11-3 combines with J gene TRBJ2-5; 8 nucleotides agree with TRBD1. The J segment lost 4 bases and the V segment lost 5 bases, leaving 6 bases of the junction unmatched. CDR3 length: 14 amino acids. Germline assignment: CDR1 SGHNT and CDR2 YENEEA.

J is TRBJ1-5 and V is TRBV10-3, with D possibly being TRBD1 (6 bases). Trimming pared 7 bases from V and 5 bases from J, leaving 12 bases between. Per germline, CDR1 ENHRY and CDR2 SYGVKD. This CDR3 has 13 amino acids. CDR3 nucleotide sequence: TGTGCCATCACTCCAGGGGTCGATCAGCCCCAGCATTTT. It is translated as CAITPGVDQPQHF.

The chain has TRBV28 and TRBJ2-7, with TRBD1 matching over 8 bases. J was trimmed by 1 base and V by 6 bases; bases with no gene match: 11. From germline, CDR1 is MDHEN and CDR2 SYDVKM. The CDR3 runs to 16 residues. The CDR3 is CASSLTPDRASYEQYF. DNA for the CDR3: TGTGCCAGCAGCTTAACCCCGGACAGGGCTTCCTACGAGCAGTACTTC.

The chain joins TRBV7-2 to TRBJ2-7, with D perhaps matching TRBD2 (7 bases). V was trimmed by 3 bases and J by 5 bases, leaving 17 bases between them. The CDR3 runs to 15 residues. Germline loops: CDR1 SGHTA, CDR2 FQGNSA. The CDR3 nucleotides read TGTGCCAGCAGCTTTGCGGGGGCTACGTACGACGAGCAGTACTTC. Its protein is CASSFAGATYDEQYF.

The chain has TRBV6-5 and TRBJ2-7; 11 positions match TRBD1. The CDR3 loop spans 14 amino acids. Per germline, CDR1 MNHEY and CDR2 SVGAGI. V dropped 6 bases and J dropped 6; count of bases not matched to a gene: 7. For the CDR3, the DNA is TGTGCCAGCAGGGTTCCGGGACAGGGGGGCGAGCAGTACTTC. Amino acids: CASRVPGQGGEQYF.

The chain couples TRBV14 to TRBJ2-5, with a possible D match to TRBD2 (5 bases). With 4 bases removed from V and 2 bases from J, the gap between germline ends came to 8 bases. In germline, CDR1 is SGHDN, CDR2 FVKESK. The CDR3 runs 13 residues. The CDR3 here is CASSRGLQETQYF. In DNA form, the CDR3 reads TGTGCCAGCAGCCGAGGGTTACAAGAGACCCAGTACTTC. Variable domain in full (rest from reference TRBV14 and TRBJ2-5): EAGVTQFPSHSVIEKGQTVTLRCDPISGHDNLYWYRRVMGKEIKFLLHFVKESKQDESGMPNNRFLAERTGGTYSTLKVQPAELEDSGVYFCASSRGLQETQYFGPGTRLLVL.

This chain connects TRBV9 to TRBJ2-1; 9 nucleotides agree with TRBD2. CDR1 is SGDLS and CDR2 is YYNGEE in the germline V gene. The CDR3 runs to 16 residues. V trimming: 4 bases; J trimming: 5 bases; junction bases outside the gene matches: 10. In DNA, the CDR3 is TGTGCCAGCAGCATCCACCCGGGACTAGCTAACAATGAGCAGTTCTTC. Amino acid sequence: CASSIHPGLANNEQFF. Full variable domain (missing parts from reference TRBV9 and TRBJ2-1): DSGVTQTPKHLITATGQRVTLRCSPRSGDLSVYWYQQSLDQGLQFLIQYYNGEERAKGNILERFSAQQFPDLHSELNLSSLELGDSALYFCASSIHPGLANNEQFFGPGTRLTVL.

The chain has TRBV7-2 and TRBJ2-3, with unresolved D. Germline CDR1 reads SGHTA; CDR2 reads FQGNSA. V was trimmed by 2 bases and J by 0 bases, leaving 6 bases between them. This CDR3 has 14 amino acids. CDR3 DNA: TGTGCCAGCAGCTTATCGACTAGCACAGATACGCAGTATTTT. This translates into CASSLSTSTDTQYF.

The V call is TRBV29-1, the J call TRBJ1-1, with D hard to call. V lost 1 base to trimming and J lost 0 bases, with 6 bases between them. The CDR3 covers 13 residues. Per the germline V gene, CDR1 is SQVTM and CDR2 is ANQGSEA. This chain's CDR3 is CSVEVRLNTEAFF. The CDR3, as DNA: TGCAGCGTTGAAGTCAGGTTGAACACTGAAGCTTTCTTT. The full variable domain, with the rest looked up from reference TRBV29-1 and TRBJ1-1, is SAVISQKPSRDICQRGTSLTIQCQVDSQVTMMFWYRQQPGQSLTLIATANQGSEATYESGFVIDKFPISRPNLTFSTLTVSNMSPEDSSIYLCSVEVRLNTEAFFGQGTRLTVV.

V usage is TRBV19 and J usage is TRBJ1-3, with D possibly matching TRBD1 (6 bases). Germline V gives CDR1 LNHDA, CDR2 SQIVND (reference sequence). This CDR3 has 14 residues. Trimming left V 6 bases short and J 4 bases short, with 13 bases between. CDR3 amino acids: CASRDGTQGNTIYF. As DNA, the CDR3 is TGTGCCAGTAGGGACGGGACACAAGGAAACACCATATATTTT. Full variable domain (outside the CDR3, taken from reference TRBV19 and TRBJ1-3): DGGITQSPKYLFRKEGQNVTLSCEQNLNHDAMYWYRQDPGQGLRLIYYSQIVNDFQKGDIAEGYSVSREKKESFPLTVTSAQKNPTAFYLCASRDGTQGNTIYFGEGSWLTVV.

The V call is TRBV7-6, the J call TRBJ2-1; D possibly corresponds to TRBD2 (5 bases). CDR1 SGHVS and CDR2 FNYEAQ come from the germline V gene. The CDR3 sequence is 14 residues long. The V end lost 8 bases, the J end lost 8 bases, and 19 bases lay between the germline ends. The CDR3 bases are TGTGCCAGCTGCCCCGCGGGCGCGGGCGATGAGCAGTTCTTC. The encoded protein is CASCPAGAGDEQFF. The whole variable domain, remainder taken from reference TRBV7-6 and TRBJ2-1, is GAGVSQSPRYKVTKRGQDVALRCDPISGHVSLYWYRQALGQGPEFLTYFNYEAQQDKSGLPNDRFSAERPEGSISTLTIQRTEQRDSAMYRCASCPAGAGDEQFFGPGTRLTVL.

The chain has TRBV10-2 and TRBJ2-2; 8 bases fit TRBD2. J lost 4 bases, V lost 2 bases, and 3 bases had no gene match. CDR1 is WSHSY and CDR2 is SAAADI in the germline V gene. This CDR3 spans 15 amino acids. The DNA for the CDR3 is TGCGCCAGCAGTGAGAGGCTAGCGGGCACCGGGGAGCTGTTTTTT. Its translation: CASSERLAGTGELFF.

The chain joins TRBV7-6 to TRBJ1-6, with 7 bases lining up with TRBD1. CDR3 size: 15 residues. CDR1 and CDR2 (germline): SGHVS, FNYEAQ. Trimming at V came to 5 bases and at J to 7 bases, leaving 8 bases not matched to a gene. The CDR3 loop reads CASSGLLTGNSPLHF. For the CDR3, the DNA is TGTGCCAGCAGCGGCCTTTTGACAGGGAATTCACCCCTCCACTTT.

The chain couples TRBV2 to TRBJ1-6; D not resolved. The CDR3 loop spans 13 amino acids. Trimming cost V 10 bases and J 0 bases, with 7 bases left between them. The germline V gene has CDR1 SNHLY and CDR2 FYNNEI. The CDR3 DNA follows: TGTGCCACTACTTCCTCCTATAATTCACCCCTCCACTTT. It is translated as CATTSSYNSPLHF.